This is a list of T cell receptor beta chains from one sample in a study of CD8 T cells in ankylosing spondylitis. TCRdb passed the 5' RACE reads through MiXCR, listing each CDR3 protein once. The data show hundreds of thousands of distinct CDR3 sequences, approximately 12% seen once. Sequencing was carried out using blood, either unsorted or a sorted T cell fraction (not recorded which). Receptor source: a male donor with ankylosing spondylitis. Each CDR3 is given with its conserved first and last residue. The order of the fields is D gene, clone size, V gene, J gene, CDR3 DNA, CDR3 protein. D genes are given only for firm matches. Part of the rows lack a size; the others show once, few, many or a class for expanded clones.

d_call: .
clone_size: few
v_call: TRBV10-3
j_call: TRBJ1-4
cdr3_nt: TGTGCCACCACGGGGACTGCTGAAAAACTGTTTTTT
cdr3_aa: CATTGTAEKLFF

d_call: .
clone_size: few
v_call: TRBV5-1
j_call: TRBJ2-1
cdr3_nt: TGCGCCAGCAGCTTGGCTCCGGGTCCGTCGGGCGGGCTCTTC
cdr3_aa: CASSLAPGPSGGLF

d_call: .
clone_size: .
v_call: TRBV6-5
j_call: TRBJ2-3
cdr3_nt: TGTGCCAGCAGTTATGGCAGATCCTTTTCCACAGATACGCAGTATTTT
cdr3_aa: CASSYGRSFSTDTQYF

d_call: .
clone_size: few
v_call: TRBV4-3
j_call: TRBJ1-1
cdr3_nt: TGCGCCAGCAGCTTCCGCGGGGGGGCCAAGAACACTGAAGCTTTCTTT
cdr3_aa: CASSFRGGAKNTEAFF

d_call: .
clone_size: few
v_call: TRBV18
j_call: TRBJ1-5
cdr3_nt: TGTGCCAGCTCACCGGGAGGGGAACAGCCCCAGCATTTT
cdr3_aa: CASSPGGEQPQHF

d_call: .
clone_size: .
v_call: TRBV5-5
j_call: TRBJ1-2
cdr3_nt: TGTGCCAGCAGCTTGGGATCTTTCGGCTATGGCTACACCTTC
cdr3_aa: CASSLGSFGYGYTF

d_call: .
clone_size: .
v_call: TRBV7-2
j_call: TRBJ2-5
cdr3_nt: TGTGCCAGCAGCTCTGACGCTGGGGCAGGCGTAGAGACCCAGTACTTC
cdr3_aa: CASSSDAGAGVETQYF

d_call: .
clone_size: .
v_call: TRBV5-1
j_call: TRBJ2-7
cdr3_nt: TGCGCCAGCAGCTTGGGCCAGGGGGGTCCCTACGAGCAGTACTTC
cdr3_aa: CASSLGQGGPYEQYF

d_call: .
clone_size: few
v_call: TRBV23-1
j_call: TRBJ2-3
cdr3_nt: TGCGCCAGCATCACCAGAGACTCTCGCACAGATACGCAGTATTTT
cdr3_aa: CASITRDSRTDTQYF

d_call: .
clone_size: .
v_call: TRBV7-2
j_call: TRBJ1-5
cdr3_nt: TGTGCCAGCACCCTGTGGGGGGGCAATCAGCCCCAGCATTTT
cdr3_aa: CASTLWGGNQPQHF

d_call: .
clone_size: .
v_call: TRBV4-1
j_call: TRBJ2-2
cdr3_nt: TGCGCCAGCAGCCAAGAGTGGGCCGGCGGGGAGCTGTTTTTT
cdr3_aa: CASSQEWAGGELFF

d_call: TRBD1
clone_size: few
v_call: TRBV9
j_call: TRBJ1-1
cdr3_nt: TGTGCCAGCAGCGCGAGGCCGGGACAGGCTCGGACTGAAGCTTTCTTT
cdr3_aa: CASSARPGQARTEAFF

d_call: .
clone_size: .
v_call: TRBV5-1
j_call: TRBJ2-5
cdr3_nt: TGCGCCAGCAGCCGCCGGATCACCGAAGAGACCCAGTACTTC
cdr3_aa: CASSRRITEETQYF

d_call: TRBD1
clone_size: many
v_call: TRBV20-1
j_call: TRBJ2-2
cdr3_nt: TGCAGTGCTCTCGACAGGGTAGGAGGGGAGCTGTTTTTT
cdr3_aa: CSALDRVGGELFF

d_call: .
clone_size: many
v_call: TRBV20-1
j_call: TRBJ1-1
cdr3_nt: TGCAGTGCTAGGAAAGAATCGTACACTGAAGCTTTCTTT
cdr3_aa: CSARKESYTEAFF

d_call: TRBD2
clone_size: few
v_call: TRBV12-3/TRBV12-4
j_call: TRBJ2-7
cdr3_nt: TGTGCCAGCAGACATAGCGGGAGTTCCGGGGAGCAGTACTTC
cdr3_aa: CASRHSGSSGEQYF

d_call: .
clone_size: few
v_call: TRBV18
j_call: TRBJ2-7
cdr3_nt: TGTGCCAGCTCACCATTCGCTACCTACGAGCAGTACTTC
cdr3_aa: CASSPFATYEQYF

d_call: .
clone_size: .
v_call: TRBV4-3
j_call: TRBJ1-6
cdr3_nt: TGCGCCAGCAGCCAAGATCAGGCAGAAAATTCACCCCTCCACTTT
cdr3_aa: CASSQDQAENSPLHF

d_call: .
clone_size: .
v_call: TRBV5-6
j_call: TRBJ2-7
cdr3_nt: TGTGCCAGCAGCGCAGAAGGGACATTGTCCTACGAGCAGTACTTC
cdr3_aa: CASSAEGTLSYEQYF

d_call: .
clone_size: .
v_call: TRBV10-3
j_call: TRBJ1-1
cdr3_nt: TGTGCCATCAGATACCGGGGGTCGGACACTGAAGCTTTCTTT
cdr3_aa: CAIRYRGSDTEAFF

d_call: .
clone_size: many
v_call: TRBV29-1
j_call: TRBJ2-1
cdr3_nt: TGCAGCGTTGAAGATCTAAAGCGAAATGAGCAGTTCTTC
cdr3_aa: CSVEDLKRNEQFF

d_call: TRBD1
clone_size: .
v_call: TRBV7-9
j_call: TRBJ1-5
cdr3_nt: TGTGCCAGCAGCTTCGGGACAGGGTGGAATCAGCCCCAGCATTTT
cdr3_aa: CASSFGTGWNQPQHF

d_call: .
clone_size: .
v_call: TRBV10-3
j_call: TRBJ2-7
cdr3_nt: TGTGCCATCAGTGACCTCCGGGACCGAGGCTACGAGCAGTACTTC
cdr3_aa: CAISDLRDRGYEQYF

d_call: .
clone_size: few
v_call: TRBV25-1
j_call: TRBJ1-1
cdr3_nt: TGTGCCAGCAGTGAATCGGTCTCAGGGAACACTGAAGCTTTCTTT
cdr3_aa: CASSESVSGNTEAFF

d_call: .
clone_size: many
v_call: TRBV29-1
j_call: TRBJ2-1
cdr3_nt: TGCAGCGTGCCCATCCGGGACGAAAACTCTATTGAGCAGTTCTTC
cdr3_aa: CSVPIRDENSIEQFF

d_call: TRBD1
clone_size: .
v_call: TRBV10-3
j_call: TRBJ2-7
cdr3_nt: TGTGCCATCAGTGATACGACAGGGGGCAAGTTCGGTGAGCAGTACTTC
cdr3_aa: CAISDTTGGKFGEQYF

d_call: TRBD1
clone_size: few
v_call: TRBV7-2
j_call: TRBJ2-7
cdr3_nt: TGTGCCAGCAGCTTTTCGACAGGGGCGACCGACGAGCAGTACTTC
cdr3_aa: CASSFSTGATDEQYF

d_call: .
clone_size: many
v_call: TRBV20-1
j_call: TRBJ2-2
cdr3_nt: TGCAGTGCTAGTACCAGCGCGAACACCGGGGAGCTGTTTTTT
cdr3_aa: CSASTSANTGELFF

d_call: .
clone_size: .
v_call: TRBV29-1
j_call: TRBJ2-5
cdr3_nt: TGCAGCGCCCTAGATCCCAGGGAATTTAAGGAGACCCAGTACTTC
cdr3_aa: CSALDPREFKETQYF

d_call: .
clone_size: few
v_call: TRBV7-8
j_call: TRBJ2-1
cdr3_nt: TGTGCCAGCAGCTTATATCGGACTCTAAATGAGCAGTTCTTC
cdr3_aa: CASSLYRTLNEQFF

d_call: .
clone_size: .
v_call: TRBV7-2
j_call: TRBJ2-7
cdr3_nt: TGTGCCAGCAGCGGTATGGGCGGGGTGCGGGGCGAGCAGTACTTC
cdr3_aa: CASSGMGGVRGEQYF

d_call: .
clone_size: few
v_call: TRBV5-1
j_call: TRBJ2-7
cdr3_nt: TGCGCCAGCAGCTCGGTGGCGGGATCGTACGAGCAGTACTTC
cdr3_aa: CASSSVAGSYEQYF

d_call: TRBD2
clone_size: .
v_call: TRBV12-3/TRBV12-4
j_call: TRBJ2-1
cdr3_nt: TGTGCCAGCAGTTTCATATCGGGGACTAGTAGTTCGAATGAGCAGTTCTTC
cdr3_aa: CASSFISGTSSSNEQFF

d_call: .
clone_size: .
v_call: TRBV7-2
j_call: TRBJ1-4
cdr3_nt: TGTGCCAGCAGCTTACGGCCTTGGGAAAAACTGTTTTTT
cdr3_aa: CASSLRPWEKLFF

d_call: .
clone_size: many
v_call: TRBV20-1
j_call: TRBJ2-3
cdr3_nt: TGCAGTGCAAATCCCAGTCAAGATACGCAGTATTTT
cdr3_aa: CSANPSQDTQYF

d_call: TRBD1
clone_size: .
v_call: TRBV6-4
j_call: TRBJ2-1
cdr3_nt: TGTGCCAGCAGCGACCCGGGACAGGGGAGCGGGGGCGAAGACAATGAGCAGTTCTTC
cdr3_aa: CASSDPGQGSGGEDNEQFF

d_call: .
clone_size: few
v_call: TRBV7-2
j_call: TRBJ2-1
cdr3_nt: TGTGCCAGCAGCGTAAACAGGATGGGAGAGCAGTTCTTC
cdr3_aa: CASSVNRMGEQFF

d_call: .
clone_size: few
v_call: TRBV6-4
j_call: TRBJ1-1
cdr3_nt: TGTGCCAGCAGTGACTCTACCAGGGCGCGGAAAGCTTTCTTT
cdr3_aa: CASSDSTRARKAFF

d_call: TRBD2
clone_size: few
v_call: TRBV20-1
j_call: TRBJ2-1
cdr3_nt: TGCAGTGCTCTATCTTCCGGGACTAGCGGGAGTGGGTCCTACAATGAGCAGTTCTTC
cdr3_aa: CSALSSGTSGSGSYNEQFF

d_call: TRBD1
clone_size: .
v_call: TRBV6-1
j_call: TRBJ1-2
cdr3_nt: TGTGCCAGCGCCGGGACAGGCGTGTATGGCTACACCTTC
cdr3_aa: CASAGTGVYGYTF

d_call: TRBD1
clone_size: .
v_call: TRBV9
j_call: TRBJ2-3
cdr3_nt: TGTGCCAGCAGCGTCGAACAGGGGGCGACAATCGATACGCAGTATTTT
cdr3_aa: CASSVEQGATIDTQYF

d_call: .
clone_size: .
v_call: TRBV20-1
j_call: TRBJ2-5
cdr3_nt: TGCAGTGCTCCATGGCCGGGACGGAGAAAAGAGACCCAGTACTTC
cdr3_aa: CSAPWPGRRKETQYF